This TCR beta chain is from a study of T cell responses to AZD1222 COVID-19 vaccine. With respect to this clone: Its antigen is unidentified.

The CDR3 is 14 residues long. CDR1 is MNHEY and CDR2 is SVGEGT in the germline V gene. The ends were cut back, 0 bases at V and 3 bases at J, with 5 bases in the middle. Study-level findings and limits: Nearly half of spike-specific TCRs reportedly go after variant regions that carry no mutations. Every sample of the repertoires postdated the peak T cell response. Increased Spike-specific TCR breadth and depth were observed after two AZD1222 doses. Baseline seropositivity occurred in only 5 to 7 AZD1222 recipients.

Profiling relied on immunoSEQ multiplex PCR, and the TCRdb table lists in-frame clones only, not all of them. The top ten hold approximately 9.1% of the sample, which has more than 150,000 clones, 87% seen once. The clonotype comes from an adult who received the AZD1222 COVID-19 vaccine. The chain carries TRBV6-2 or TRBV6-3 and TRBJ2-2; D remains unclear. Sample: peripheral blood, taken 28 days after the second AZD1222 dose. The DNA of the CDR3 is TGTGCCAGCAGTTACTCGTATTACACCGGGGAGCTGTTTTTT. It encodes CASSYSYYTGELFF.